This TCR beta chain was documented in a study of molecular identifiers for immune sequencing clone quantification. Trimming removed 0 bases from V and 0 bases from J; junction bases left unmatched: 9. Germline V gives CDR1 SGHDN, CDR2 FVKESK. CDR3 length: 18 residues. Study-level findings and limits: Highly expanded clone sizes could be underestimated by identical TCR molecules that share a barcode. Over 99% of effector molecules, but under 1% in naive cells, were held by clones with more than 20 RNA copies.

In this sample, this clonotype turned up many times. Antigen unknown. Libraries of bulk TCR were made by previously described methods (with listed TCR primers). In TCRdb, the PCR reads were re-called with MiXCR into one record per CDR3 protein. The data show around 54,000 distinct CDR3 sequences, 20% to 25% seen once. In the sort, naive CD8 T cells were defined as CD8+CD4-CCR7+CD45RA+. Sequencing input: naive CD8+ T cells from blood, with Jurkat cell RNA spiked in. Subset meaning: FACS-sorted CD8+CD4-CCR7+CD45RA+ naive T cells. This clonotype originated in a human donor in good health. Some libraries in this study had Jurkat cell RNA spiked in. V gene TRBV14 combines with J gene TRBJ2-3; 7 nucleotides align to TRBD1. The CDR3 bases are TGTGCCAGCAGCCAAGATATGACCACAGGGGCTAGCACAGATACGCAGTATTTT. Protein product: CASSQDMTTGASTDTQYF.